This T cell receptor beta chain originates from a study of T cells in Graves' hyperthyroidism and ophthalmopathy. This CDR3 is 17 amino acids long. J gave up 5 bases and V 0 bases, and 7 bases lay outside the gene matches. Germline V lookup: CDR1 SGHNT, CDR2 YYREEE (reference sequence). Amplification of TCR beta CDR3 regions used RNA as the template. First-round RT-PCR targeting the TCR CDR3 was performed with the HTBI primer set. Via MiXCR, TCRdb re-called the multiplex PCR reads, giving one row per CDR3 protein. The data show fewer than 550,000 distinct CDR3 sequences, with 15% to 18% seen just once and 7.5% to 8% held by the top ten. Findings and limits, study-wide: Most expanded thyroid clonotypes above 0.001 also appeared in blood.

A few counts support this clonotype. Its target is unknown. Patients aged 18 to 65 had newly diagnosed hyperthyroidism lasting under 2 months. Fresh 10 ml peripheral blood yielded PBMCs. This chain joins TRBV5-4 and TRBJ2-2; 10 nucleotides line up with TRBD2. This sequence originates from a woman under 30 with Graves' hyperthyroidism. Sequencing was carried out using blood. The CDR3 DNA reads TGTGCCAGCAGCTTGGCCGGAGCGGGGGGGCAAACCGGGGAGCTGTTTTTT. It translates to CASSLAGAGGQTGELFF.